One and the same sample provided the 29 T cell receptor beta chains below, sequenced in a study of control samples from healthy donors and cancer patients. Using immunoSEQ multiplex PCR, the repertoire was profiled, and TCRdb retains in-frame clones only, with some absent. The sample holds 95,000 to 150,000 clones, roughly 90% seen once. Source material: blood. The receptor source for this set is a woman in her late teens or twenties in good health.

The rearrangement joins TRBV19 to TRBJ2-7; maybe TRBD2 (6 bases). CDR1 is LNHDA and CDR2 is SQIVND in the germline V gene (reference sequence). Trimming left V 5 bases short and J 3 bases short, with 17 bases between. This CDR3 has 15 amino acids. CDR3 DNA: TGTGCCAGTAGTCGAGGAGGAGGGTTTATCTACGAGCAGTACTTC. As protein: CASSRGGGFIYEQYF.

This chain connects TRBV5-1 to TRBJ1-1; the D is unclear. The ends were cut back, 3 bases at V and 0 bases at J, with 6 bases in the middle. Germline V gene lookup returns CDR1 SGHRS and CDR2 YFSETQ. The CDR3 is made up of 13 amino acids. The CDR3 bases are TGCGCCAGCAGCTATGACCTGAACACTGAAGCTTTCTTT. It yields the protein CASSYDLNTEAFF.

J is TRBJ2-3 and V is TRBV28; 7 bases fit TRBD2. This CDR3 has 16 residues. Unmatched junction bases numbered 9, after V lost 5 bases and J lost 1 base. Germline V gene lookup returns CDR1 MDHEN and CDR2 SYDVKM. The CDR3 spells CASSLGSGAGTDTQYF. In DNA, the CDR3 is TGTGCCAGCAGTCTAGGGAGCGGGGCCGGCACAGATACGCAGTATTTT.

CDR3 coding DNA: TGTGCCAGCAGCCCGCCTAGCGGGGGCAGGGATGAGCAGTTCTTC. It specifies CASSPPSGGRDEQFF. The genes are TRBV4-2 and TRBJ2-1, with 10 bases fitting TRBD2. The CDR3 extends over 15 amino acids. The germline CDR1 and CDR2 sequences are LGHNA and YNFKEQ. V lost 4 bases to trimming and J lost 8 bases; unmatched junction nucleotides: 8.

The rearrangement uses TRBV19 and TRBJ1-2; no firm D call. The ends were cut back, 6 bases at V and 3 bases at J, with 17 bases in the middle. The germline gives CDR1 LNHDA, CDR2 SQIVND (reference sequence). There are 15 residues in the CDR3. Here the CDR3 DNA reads TGTGCCAGTAGGGCTATTGAAAGGACCTACTATGGCTACACCTTC. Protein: CASRAIERTYYGYTF.

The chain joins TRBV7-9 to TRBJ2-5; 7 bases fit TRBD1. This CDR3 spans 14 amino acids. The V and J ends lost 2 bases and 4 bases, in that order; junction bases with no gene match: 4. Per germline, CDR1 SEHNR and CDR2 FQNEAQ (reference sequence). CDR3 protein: CASSLSTGRETQYF. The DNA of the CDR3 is TGTGCCAGCAGCTTATCGACAGGGAGAGAGACCCAGTACTTC.

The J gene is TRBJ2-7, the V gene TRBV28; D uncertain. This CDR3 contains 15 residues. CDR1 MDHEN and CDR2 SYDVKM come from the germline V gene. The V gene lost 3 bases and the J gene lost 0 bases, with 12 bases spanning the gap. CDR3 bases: TGTGCCAGCAGTTTTAGACTCTCGAGCTCCTACGAGCAGTACTTC. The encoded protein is CASSFRLSSSYEQYF.

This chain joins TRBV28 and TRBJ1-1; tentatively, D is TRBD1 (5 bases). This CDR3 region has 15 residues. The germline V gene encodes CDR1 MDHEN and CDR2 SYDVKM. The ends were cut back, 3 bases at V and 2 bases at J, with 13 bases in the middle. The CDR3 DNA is TGTGCCAGCAGTTTCCCACCAGGGCGTAACACTGAAGCTTTCTTT. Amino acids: CASSFPPGRNTEAFF. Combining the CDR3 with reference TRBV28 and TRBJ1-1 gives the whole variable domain DVKVTQSSRYLVKRTGEKVFLECVQDMDHENMFWYRQDPGLGLRLIYFSYDVKMKEKGDIPEGYSVSREKKERFSLILESASTNQTSMYLCASSFPPGRNTEAFFGQGTRLTVV.

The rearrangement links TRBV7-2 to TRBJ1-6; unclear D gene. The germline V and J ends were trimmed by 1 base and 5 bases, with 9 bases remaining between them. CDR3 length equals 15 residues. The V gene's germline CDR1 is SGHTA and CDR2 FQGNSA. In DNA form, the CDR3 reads TGTGCCAGCAGCTTAGAGAGGAGTCATAATTCACCCCTCCACTTT. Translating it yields CASSLERSHNSPLHF. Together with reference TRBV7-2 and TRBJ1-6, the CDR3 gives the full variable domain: GAGVSQSPSNKVTEKGKDVELRCDPISGHTALYWYRQSLGQGLEFLIYFQGNSAPDKSGLPSDRFSAERTGGSVSTLTIQRTQQEDSAVYLCASSLERSHNSPLHFGNGTRLTVT.

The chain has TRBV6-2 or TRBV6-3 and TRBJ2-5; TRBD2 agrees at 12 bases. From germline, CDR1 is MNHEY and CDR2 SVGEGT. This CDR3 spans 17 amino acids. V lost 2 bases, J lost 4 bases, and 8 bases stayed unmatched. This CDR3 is CASSYELAGGELETQYF. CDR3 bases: TGTGCCAGCAGTTACGAACTAGCGGGGGGTGAGTTAGAGACCCAGTACTTC.

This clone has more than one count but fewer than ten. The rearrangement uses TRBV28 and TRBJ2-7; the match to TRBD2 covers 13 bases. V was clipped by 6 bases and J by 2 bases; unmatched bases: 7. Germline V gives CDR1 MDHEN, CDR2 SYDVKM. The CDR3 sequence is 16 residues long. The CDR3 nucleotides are TGTGCCAGCAGAAGTTCCGGGACTAGCGGGGCCTACGAGCAGTACTTC. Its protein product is CASRSSGTSGAYEQYF. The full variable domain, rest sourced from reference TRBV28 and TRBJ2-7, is DVKVTQSSRYLVKRTGEKVFLECVQDMDHENMFWYRQDPGLGLRLIYFSYDVKMKEKGDIPEGYSVSREKKERFSLILESASTNQTSMYLCASRSSGTSGAYEQYFGPGTRLTVT.

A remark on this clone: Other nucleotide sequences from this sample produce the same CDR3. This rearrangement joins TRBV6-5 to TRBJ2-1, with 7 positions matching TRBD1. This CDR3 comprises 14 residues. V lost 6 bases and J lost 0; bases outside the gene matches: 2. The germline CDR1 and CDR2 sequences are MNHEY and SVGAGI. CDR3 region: CASSRGSSYNEQFF. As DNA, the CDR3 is TGTGCCAGCAGCAGGGGGAGCTCCTACAATGAGCAGTTCTTC.

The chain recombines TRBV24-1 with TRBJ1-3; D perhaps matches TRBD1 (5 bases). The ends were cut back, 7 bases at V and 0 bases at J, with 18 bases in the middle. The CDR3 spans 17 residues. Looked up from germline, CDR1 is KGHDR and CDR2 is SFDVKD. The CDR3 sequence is CATRHPRQRSSGNTIYF. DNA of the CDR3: TGTGCCACCAGACACCCAAGACAGAGGAGCTCTGGAAACACCATATATTTT.

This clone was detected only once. CDR3 sequence: CASSLDQNQPQHF. The CDR3 DNA follows: TGTGCCAGCAGCTTGGATCAAAATCAGCCCCAGCATTTT. The rearrangement links TRBV5-5 to TRBJ1-5; D unresolved. The CDR3 totals 13 residues. V lost 0 bases, J lost 4 bases, and 5 bases lay in between. Germline assignment: CDR1 SGHKS and CDR2 YYEKEE (reference sequence).

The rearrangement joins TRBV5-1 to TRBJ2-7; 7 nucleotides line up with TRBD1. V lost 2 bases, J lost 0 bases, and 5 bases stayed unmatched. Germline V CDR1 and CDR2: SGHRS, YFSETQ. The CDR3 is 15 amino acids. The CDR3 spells CASSFGTANSYEQYF. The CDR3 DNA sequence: TGCGCCAGCAGCTTCGGGACAGCGAACTCCTACGAGCAGTACTTC.

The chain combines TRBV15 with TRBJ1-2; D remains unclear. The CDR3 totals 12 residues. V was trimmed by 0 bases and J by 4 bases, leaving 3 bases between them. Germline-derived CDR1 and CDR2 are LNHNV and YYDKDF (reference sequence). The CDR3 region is CATSRDSYGYTF. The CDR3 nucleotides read TGTGCCACCAGCAGAGATTCCTATGGCTACACCTTC.

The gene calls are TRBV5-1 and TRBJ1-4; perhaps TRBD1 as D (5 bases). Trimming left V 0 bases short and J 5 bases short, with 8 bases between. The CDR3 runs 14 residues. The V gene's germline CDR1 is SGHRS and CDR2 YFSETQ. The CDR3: CASSLEWGNEKLFF. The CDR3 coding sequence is TGCGCCAGCAGCTTGGAGTGGGGGAATGAAAAACTGTTTTTT.

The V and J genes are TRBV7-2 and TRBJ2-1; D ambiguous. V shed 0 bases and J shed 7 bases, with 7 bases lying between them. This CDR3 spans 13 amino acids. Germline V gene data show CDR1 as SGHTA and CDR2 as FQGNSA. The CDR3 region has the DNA TGTGCCAGCAGCTTAGCGCGTGGTAATGAGCAGTTCTTC. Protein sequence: CASSLARGNEQFF.

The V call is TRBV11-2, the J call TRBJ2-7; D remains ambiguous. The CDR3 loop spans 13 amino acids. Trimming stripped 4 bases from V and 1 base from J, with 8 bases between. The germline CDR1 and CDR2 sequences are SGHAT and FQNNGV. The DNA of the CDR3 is TGTGCCAGCAGCTCGAGCGCTTCCTACGAGCAGTACTTC. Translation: CASSSSASYEQYF.

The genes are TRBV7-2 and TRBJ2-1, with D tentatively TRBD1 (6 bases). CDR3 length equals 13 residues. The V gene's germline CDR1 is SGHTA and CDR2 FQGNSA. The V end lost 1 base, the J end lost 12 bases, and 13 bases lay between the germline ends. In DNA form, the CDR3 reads TGTGCCAGCAGCTTAGGGCTTCAAGGGGGGCAGTTCTTC. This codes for CASSLGLQGGQFF.

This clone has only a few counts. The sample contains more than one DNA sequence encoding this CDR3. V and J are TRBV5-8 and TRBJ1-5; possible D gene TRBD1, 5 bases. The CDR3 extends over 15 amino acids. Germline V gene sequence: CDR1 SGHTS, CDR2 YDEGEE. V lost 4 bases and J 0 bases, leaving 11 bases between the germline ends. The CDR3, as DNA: TGTGCCAGCAGCCTCCAGGGTTATAGCAATCAGCCCCAGCATTTT. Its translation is CASSLQGYSNQPQHF.

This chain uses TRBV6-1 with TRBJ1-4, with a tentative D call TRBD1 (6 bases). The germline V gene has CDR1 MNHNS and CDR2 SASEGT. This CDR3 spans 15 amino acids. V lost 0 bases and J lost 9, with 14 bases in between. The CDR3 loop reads CASSEAGRGTQKLFF. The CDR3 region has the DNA TGTGCCAGCAGTGAAGCGGGCAGGGGCACCCAAAAACTGTTTTTT.

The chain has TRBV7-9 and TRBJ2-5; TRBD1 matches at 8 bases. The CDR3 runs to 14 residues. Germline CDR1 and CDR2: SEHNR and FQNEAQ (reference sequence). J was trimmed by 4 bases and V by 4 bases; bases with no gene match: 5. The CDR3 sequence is CASSSTGGGETQYF. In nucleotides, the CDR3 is TGTGCCAGCAGCTCCACAGGGGGTGGAGAGACCCAGTACTTC. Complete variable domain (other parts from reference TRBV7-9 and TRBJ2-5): DTGVSQNPRHKITKRGQNVTFRCDPISEHNRLYWYRQTLGQGPEFLTYFQNEAQLEKSRLLSDRFSAERPKGSFSTLEIQRTEQGDSAMYLCASSSTGGGETQYFGPGTRLLVL.

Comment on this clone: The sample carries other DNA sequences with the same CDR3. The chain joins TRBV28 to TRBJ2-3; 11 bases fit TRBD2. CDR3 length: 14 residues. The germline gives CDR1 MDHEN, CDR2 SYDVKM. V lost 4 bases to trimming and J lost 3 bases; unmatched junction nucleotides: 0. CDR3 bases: TGTGCCAGCAGTTCTAGCGGGAGGACAGATACGCAGTATTTT. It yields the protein CASSSSGRTDTQYF.

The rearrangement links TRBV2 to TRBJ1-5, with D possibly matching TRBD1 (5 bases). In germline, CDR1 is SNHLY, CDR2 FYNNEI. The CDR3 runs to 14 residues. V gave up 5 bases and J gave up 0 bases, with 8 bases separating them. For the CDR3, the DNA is TGTGCCAGCAGTCCTGACAGTAGCAATCAGCCCCAGCATTTT. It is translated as CASSPDSSNQPQHF.

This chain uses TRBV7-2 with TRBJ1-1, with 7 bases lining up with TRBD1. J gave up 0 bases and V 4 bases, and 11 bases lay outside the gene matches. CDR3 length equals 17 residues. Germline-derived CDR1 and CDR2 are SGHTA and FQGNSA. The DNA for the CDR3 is TGTGCCAGCAGCTCCCAAGGCAGGGGGACAATGAACACTGAAGCTTTCTTT. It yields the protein CASSSQGRGTMNTEAFF. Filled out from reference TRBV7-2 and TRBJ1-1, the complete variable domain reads GAGVSQSPSNKVTEKGKDVELRCDPISGHTALYWYRQSLGQGLEFLIYFQGNSAPDKSGLPSDRFSAERTGGSVSTLTIQRTQQEDSAVYLCASSSQGRGTMNTEAFFGQGTRLTVV.

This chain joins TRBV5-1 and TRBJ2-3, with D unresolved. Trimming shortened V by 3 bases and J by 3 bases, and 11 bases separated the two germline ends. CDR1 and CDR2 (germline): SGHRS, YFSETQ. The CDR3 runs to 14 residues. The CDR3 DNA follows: TGCGCCAGCAGCTCAGCAGTGATTACAGATACGCAGTATTTT. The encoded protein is CASSSAVITDTQYF. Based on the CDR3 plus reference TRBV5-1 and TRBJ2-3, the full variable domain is KAGVTQTPRYLIKTRGQQVTLSCSPISGHRSVSWYQQTPGQGLQFLFEYFSETQRNKGNFPGRFSGRQFSNSRSEMNVSTLELGDSALYLCASSSAVITDTQYFGPGTRLTVL.

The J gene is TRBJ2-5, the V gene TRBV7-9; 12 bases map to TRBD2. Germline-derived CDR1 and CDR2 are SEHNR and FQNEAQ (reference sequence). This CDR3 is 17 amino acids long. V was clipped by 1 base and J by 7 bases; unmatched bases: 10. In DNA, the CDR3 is TGTGCCAGCAGCTTAGGACTGACTAGCGGGGGACAGGGGACCCAGTACTTC. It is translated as CASSLGLTSGGQGTQYF.

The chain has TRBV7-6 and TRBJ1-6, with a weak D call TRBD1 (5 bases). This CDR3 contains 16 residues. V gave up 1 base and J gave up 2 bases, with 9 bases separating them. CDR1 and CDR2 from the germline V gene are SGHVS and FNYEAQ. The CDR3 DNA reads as TGTGCCAGCAGCTTAGGGGGACCTACCTATAATTCACCCCTCCACTTT. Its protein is CASSLGGPTYNSPLHF.